The 28 T cell receptor beta chains given below trace back to one sample, sequenced in a study of CD8 T cells in acute hepatitis C reinfection. TCRdb keeps only in-frame clones here, not all; method: immunoSEQ multiplex PCR. The data show about 38,000 clones, with more than 75% seen just once and less than 0.6% held by the top ten. Time point: naive CD8 control sorted from an acute-time-point sample. Source material: naive CD8+ T cells from PBMCs. The origin of the receptors is a man aged 25 to 45 with chronic hepatitis C.

The chain combines TRBV11-2 with TRBJ2-7, with 9 bases fitting TRBD2. Losses at the gene ends were 3 bases for V and 0 bases for J; bases not matched to a gene: 6. Germline V gene sequence: CDR1 SGHAT, CDR2 FQNNGV. The CDR3 runs 16 residues. The CDR3 spells CASSLRTSARSYEQYF. The CDR3 nucleotides read TGTGCCAGCAGCTTGCGGACTAGCGCCCGCTCCTACGAGCAGTACTTC.

The rearrangement uses TRBV4-2 and TRBJ2-1, with D possibly matching TRBD2 (6 bases). The CDR3 loop spans 14 amino acids. Per germline, CDR1 LGHNA and CDR2 YNFKEQ. V lost 8 bases to trimming and J lost 2 bases, with 13 bases between them. The CDR3 is CASGTWGTYNEQFF. In DNA form, the CDR3 reads TGTGCCAGCGGGACTTGGGGGACCTACAATGAGCAGTTCTTC.

The chain combines TRBV4-1 with TRBJ2-1, with a possible D match to TRBD1 (6 bases). In germline, CDR1 is MGHRA, CDR2 YSYEKL. V was shortened by 9 bases and J by 2 bases, with 17 bases between the two germline ends. The CDR3 loop spans 15 amino acids. The CDR3 region is CASRNRANTYNEQFF. Written as DNA, the CDR3 is TGCGCCAGTAGAAACAGGGCGAATACCTACAATGAGCAGTTCTTC.

This clone is a singleton in its sample. This chain joins TRBV9 and TRBJ2-1; D tentatively reads TRBD1 or TRBD2 (6 bases each). The V gene lost 4 bases and the J gene lost 1 base, with 12 bases spanning the gap. The CDR3 extends over 15 amino acids. Germline V CDR1 and CDR2: SGDLS, YYNGEE. The CDR3 here is CASSPGALSYNEQFF. CDR3 bases: TGTGCCAGCAGCCCGGGGGCATTGTCCTACAATGAGCAGTTCTTC.

The chain is built from TRBV5-5 and TRBJ1-3, with D hard to call. Trimming took 7 bases from V and 3 from J, leaving 20 bases between them. The CDR3 extends over 16 amino acids. The germline V gene has CDR1 SGHKS and CDR2 YYEKEE (reference sequence). The CDR3 DNA sequence: TGTGCCAGCGCCTCGGGTGATTGGGGTGTTGGAAACACCATATATTTT. This encodes CASASGDWGVGNTIYF.

The gene calls are TRBV5-1 and TRBJ2-4; D perhaps matches TRBD2 (6 bases). The V end was cut by 4 bases, the J end by 7 bases, with 18 bases between. CDR1 is SGHRS and CDR2 is YFSETQ in the germline V gene. This CDR3 has 15 residues. The CDR3 region is CASSPPMGSGNIQYF. CDR3 nucleotides: TGCGCCAGCAGCCCCCCGATGGGGAGCGGGAACATTCAGTACTTC.

V is TRBV5-1 and J is TRBJ1-1; D is uncertain. The CDR3 runs to 14 residues. The V and J ends lost 0 bases and 7 bases respectively, with 13 bases between them. Germline assignment: CDR1 SGHRS and CDR2 YFSETQ. The CDR3 DNA reads as TGCGCCAGCAGCTTGGTGGGAGGGTCTATTGAAGCTTTCTTT. This translates into CASSLVGGSIEAFF.

The chain couples TRBV5-1 to TRBJ1-3; D gene unclear. Looked up from germline, CDR1 is SGHRS and CDR2 is YFSETQ. Between the trimmed V and J ends, which lost 5 bases and 1 base, there was a span of 7 bases. The CDR3 is 13 residues long. The CDR3 reads CASREYSGNTIYF. CDR3 nucleotides: TGCGCCAGCAGAGAATATTCTGGAAACACCATATATTTT.

Comments on this clone: Other nucleotide sequences from this sample produce the same CDR3. The genes are TRBV30 and TRBJ2-7; 8 bases align to TRBD2. The V and J ends lost 0 bases and 3 bases, in that order; junction bases with no gene match: 4. The CDR3 is 14 residues long. CDR1 and CDR2 from the germline V gene are GTSNPN and SVGIG (reference sequence). The CDR3: CAWSVPAGVYEQYF. The CDR3 DNA is TGTGCCTGGAGTGTACCAGCGGGAGTCTACGAGCAGTACTTC.

The V call is TRBV27, the J call TRBJ2-5; TRBD1 is a possible D gene (6 bases). This CDR3 has 13 residues. Trimming pared 1 base from V and 3 bases from J, leaving 6 bases between. Germline-derived CDR1 and CDR2 are MNHEY and SMNVEV (reference sequence). The CDR3 reads CASSLYREETQYF. CDR3 DNA sequence: TGTGCCAGCAGTTTATACAGGGAAGAGACCCAGTACTTC.

This chain joins TRBV14 and TRBJ2-7; D remains unclear. Deletions cut 3 bases from V and 4 bases from J, with 7 bases between. There are 12 residues in the CDR3. CDR1 SGHDN and CDR2 FVKESK come from the germline V gene. In DNA form, the CDR3 reads TGTGCCAGCAGCCATTATGGGTACGAGCAGTACTTC. It translates to CASSHYGYEQYF.

The rearrangement uses TRBV7-9 and TRBJ1-1; D call uncertain. The CDR3 loop spans 13 amino acids. Germline V gene lookup returns CDR1 SEHNR and CDR2 FQNEAQ (reference sequence). V was cut by 0 bases and J by 1 base, with 3 bases left in between. CDR3 nucleotides: TGTGCCAGCAGCTTAGCCGGGAACACTGAAGCTTTCTTT. It encodes CASSLAGNTEAFF.

The chain joins TRBV9 to TRBJ2-3; 12 bases are shared with TRBD2. Germline CDR1 SGDLS, CDR2 YYNGEE. The CDR3 has 16 amino acids. V lost 0 bases and J lost 2; bases outside the gene matches: 1. The CDR3 spells CASSVGTSGITDTQYF. DNA for the CDR3: TGTGCCAGCAGCGTAGGGACTAGCGGGATCACAGATACGCAGTATTTT. The variable domain in full, completed from reference TRBV9 and TRBJ2-3, reads DSGVTQTPKHLITATGQRVTLRCSPRSGDLSVYWYQQSLDQGLQFLIQYYNGEERAKGNILERFSAQQFPDLHSELNLSSLELGDSALYFCASSVGTSGITDTQYFGPGTRLTVL.

This rearrangement joins TRBV25-1 to TRBJ1-2; unclear D gene. This CDR3 has 14 residues. The V gene's germline CDR1 is MGHDK and CDR2 SYGVNS. The ends were cut back, 6 bases at V and 0 bases at J, with 11 bases in the middle. For the CDR3, the DNA is TGTGCCAGCAGCCCGATTGGGACTAACTATGGCTACACCTTC. Translation gives CASSPIGTNYGYTF.

This chain joins TRBV29-1 and TRBJ2-1, with a tentative D call TRBD1 (6 bases). The germline V gene has CDR1 SQVTM and CDR2 ANQGSEA. The CDR3 length is 11 residues. Trimming left V 6 bases short and J 7 bases short, with 10 bases between. The CDR3 nucleotides are TGCAGCGTCCCCACAGGGAATGAGCAGTTCTTC. Its translation is CSVPTGNEQFF.

This chain joins TRBV14 and TRBJ2-5; TRBD2 matches 7 bases. CDR1 is SGHDN, CDR2 FVKESK, per germline. J gave up 2 bases and V 4 bases, and 16 bases lay outside the gene matches. This CDR3 has 18 amino acids. In DNA form, the CDR3 reads TGTGCCAGCAGCCCGGGGGGACCCCTTGATGGGGGACAAGAGACCCAGTACTTC. Its translation is CASSPGGPLDGGQETQYF.

The chain joins TRBV10-3 to TRBJ1-2; D is undetermined. Trimming cost V 3 bases and J 5 bases, with 13 bases left between them. CDR3 length: 14 residues. CDR1 is ENHRY and CDR2 is SYGVKD in the germline V gene. The CDR3 bases are TGTGCCATCAGTGAAATCCCTAGTAGGTATGGCTACACCTTC. This translates into CAISEIPSRYGYTF.

The V call is TRBV25-1, the J call TRBJ1-1; no clear D gene. The ends were cut back, 1 base at V and 5 bases at J, with 14 bases in the middle. The CDR3 is 15 amino acids. CDR1 MGHDK and CDR2 SYGVNS come from the germline V gene. DNA of the CDR3: TGTGCCAGCAGTGAATCTGGGATGGGGAAAACTGAAGCTTTCTTT. Amino acid sequence: CASSESGMGKTEAFF.

This chain joins TRBV29-1 and TRBJ1-2, with D possibly matching TRBD1 (6 bases). The ends were cut back, 7 bases at V and 3 bases at J, with 12 bases in the middle. CDR1 and CDR2 from the germline V gene are SQVTM and ANQGSEA. CDR3 size: 12 residues. The CDR3 DNA is TGCAGCGCGTCGGGGGCAGACTATGGCTACACCTTC. Residues: CSASGADYGYTF.

J is TRBJ2-1 and V is TRBV29-1, with D unresolved. This CDR3 is 12 amino acids long. CDR1 is SQVTM, CDR2 ANQGSEA, per germline. Trimming took 3 bases from V and 6 from J, leaving 9 bases between them. CDR3 DNA sequence: TGCAGCGTTGATGTAGGGCCCAATGAGCAGTTCTTC. Its translation is CSVDVGPNEQFF.

The rearrangement links TRBV15 to TRBJ1-2, with D uncertain. The V and J ends lost 0 bases and 8 bases respectively, with 13 bases between them. CDR1 LNHNV and CDR2 YYDKDF come from the germline V gene (reference sequence). The CDR3 extends over 14 amino acids. This chain's CDR3 is CATSRDHWGEGYTF. The CDR3 region has the DNA TGTGCCACCAGCAGAGATCATTGGGGAGAAGGCTACACCTTC.

V is TRBV7-9 and J is TRBJ2-2, with TRBD1 matching over 11 bases. V shed 10 bases and J 3 bases; nucleotides not matched to a gene: 7. This CDR3 comprises 15 residues. Germline V CDR1 and CDR2: SEHNR, FQNEAQ (reference sequence). DNA for the CDR3: TGTGCCATCCCCCGGACAGGGGGCGACACCGGGGAGCTGTTTTTT. Amino acid sequence: CAIPRTGGDTGELFF. Supplemented by reference TRBV7-9 and TRBJ2-2, the full variable domain reads DTGVSQNPRHKITKRGQNVTFRCDPISEHNRLYWYRQTLGQGPEFLTYFQNEAQLEKSRLLSDRFSAERPKGSFSTLEIQRTEQGDSAMYLCAIPRTGGDTGELFFGEGSRLTVL.

The rearrangement joins TRBV10-2 to TRBJ2-5, with a tentative D call TRBD1 (7 bases). Germline V gives CDR1 WSHSY, CDR2 SAAADI. The CDR3 sequence is 14 residues long. V lost 7 bases and J lost 4, with 16 bases in between. CDR3 sequence: CASKPGGLGETQYF. The CDR3 DNA follows: TGCGCCAGCAAACCAGGGGGGCTGGGAGAGACCCAGTACTTC.

The table lists this clone with a count of one. The chain combines TRBV13 with TRBJ2-3; 10 nucleotides line up with TRBD2. V gave up 5 bases and J gave up 5 bases; unmatched junction bases: 7. Looked up from germline, CDR1 is PRHDT and CDR2 is FYEKMQ (reference sequence). The CDR3 extends over 15 amino acids. In DNA form, the CDR3 reads TGTGCCAGCAGCCTAACGGCTAGCGGGAGAGATACGCAGTATTTT. The encoded protein is CASSLTASGRDTQYF.

J is TRBJ2-7 and V is TRBV7-2, with TRBD2 matching 7 bases. The V and J ends lost 2 bases and 1 base, in that order; junction bases with no gene match: 8. The CDR3 has 16 amino acids. Germline V gene lookup returns CDR1 SGHTA and CDR2 FQGNSA. This CDR3 reads CASSLFERGLSYEQYF. The CDR3 coding sequence is TGTGCCAGCAGCTTATTTGAGCGGGGTTTATCCTACGAGCAGTACTTC.

This chain joins TRBV19 and TRBJ1-5; weak D call: TRBD1 (5 bases). The CDR3 totals 16 residues. Germline V lookup: CDR1 LNHDA, CDR2 SQIVND (reference sequence). V was pared by 3 bases and J by 0 bases, with 12 bases between. The CDR3 sequence is CASSIGEGFSNQPQHF. The CDR3 region has the DNA TGTGCCAGTAGTATTGGAGAGGGGTTTAGCAATCAGCCCCAGCATTTT.

The genes are TRBV4-1 and TRBJ2-3; 14 bases match TRBD2. CDR3 length: 17 amino acids. V was clipped by 1 base and J by 2 bases; unmatched bases: 2. Germline CDR1 MGHRA, CDR2 YSYEKL. CDR3 nucleotides: TGCGCCAGCAGCCAAGGGGGACTAGCGGGAGCCACAGATACGCAGTATTTT. It yields the protein CASSQGGLAGATDTQYF.

The J gene is TRBJ2-2, the V gene TRBV11-2; D remains ambiguous. The CDR3 has 17 residues. Germline CDR1 is SGHAT and CDR2 is FQNNGV. The V and J ends lost 1 base and 2 bases respectively, with 14 bases between them. CDR3 coding DNA: TGTGCCAGCAGCTTAGGTGTATGGAGACAAAACACCGGGGAGCTGTTTTTT. Translation: CASSLGVWRQNTGELFF.